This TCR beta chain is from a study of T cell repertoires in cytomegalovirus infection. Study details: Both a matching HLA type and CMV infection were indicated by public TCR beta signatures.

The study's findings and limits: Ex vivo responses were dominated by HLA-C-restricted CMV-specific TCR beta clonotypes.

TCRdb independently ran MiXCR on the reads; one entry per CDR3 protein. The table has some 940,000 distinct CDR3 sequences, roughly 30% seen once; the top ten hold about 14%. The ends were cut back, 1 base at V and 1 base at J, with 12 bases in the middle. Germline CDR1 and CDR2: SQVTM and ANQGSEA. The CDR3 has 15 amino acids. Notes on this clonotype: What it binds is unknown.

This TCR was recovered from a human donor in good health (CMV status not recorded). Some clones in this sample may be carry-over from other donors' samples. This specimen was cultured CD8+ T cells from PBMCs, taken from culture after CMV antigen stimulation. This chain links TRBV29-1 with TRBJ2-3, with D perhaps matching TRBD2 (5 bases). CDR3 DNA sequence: TGCAGCGTTGAAGGGATCCGGGATGGCACAGATACGCAGTATTTT. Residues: CSVEGIRDGTDTQYF.